The clone carrying this T cell receptor (beta chain) was counted between two and nine times. Its antigen remains unknown. The data were obtained in a study of T-cell memory formation after mild COVID-19. Turning to the study itself: Clustering of TCRs was largely donor specific. Broader study findings: Cross-reactive memory apparently joined, as some responding clones appeared in pre-infection memory. CD4+ bias marked clones expanding day 15 to 37, unlike balanced contracting clones.

UMIs and sample barcodes were carried by the TCR alpha and TCR beta cDNA libraries that 5'RACE produced using constant-segment primers. Each CDR3 protein is one row after TCRdb ran MiXCR on the 5' RACE reads. The data show 250,000 to 300,000 distinct CDR3 sequences, roughly 8% seen once. V gave up 3 bases and J gave up 4 bases, with 9 bases separating them. The germline gives CDR1 ENHRY, CDR2 SYGVKD. CDR3 size: 13 residues. The receptor's source is a man aged 18 to 35 who had mild COVID-19 (a few samples of this study predate the infection). Cell type and time point are not known. V is TRBV10-3 and J is TRBJ1-2, with D uncertain. Sequenced sample: PBMCs or a T cell subset sorted from them (not recorded which). CDR3 DNA: TGTGCCATCAGTGAAGGCCCAGGCTATGGCTACACCTTC. Translating gives CAISEGPGYGYTF.